The 10 T cell receptor beta chains below all came from one sample that was sequenced in a study of T cell responses to AZD1222 COVID-19 vaccine. Clones were sequenced by immunoSEQ multiplex PCR, and TCRdb holds only the in-frame ones, with some missing. The sample records approximately 110,000 clones, 75% to 90% being singletons. This specimen was peripheral blood, taken 28 days after the second AZD1222 dose. These receptors all come from an adult who received the AZD1222 COVID-19 vaccine.

This clone has just a few counts. This chain links TRBV10-1 with TRBJ2-7; D is undetermined. Germline CDR1 and CDR2: WNHNN and SYGVQD (reference sequence). This CDR3 has 11 residues. The V end was cut by 9 bases, the J end by 4 bases, with 10 bases between. The CDR3: CARGQWYEQYF. Here the CDR3 DNA reads TGCGCCAGGGGTCAGTGGTACGAGCAGTACTTC.

The V gene is TRBV5-1, the J gene TRBJ2-7; TRBD1 might be the D (6 bases). Trimming left V 5 bases short and J 1 base short, with 13 bases between. Per germline, CDR1 SGHRS and CDR2 YFSETQ. This CDR3 comprises 14 residues. CDR3 loop: CASRYNRASYEQYF. In DNA form, the CDR3 reads TGCGCCAGCAGGTATAACAGGGCATCCTACGAGCAGTACTTC.

The gene calls are TRBV5-1 and TRBJ1-4; 10 bases agree with TRBD1. From germline, CDR1 is SGHRS and CDR2 YFSETQ. The junction had 5 bases not matched to a gene; V was cut back by 1 base and J by 8 bases. CDR3 size: 15 residues. The CDR3 region has the DNA TGCGCCAGCAGCTTGCTTGGGACAGGGGAAGAAAAACTGTTTTTT. This gives the protein CASSLLGTGEEKLFF.

This clone has only a few counts. The chain joins TRBV28 to TRBJ2-5; tentative D call: TRBD2 (5 bases). This CDR3 contains 13 residues. CDR1 and CDR2 (germline): MDHEN, SYDVKM. Between the trimmed V and J ends, which lost 2 bases and 5 bases, there was a span of 9 bases. Written as DNA, the CDR3 is TGTGCCAGCAGTTTAATAGCGTTGGAGACCCAGTACTTC. Residues: CASSLIALETQYF. Drawing the rest from reference TRBV28 and TRBJ2-5, the complete variable domain is DVKVTQSSRYLVKRTGEKVFLECVQDMDHENMFWYRQDPGLGLRLIYFSYDVKMKEKGDIPEGYSVSREKKERFSLILESASTNQTSMYLCASSLIALETQYFGPGTRLLVL.

The genes are TRBV3-1 (or the pseudogene TRBV3-2) and TRBJ2-3; TRBD2 agrees at 14 bases. The J segment lost 2 bases and the V segment lost 5 bases, leaving 3 bases of the junction unmatched. Germline CDR1 and CDR2: LGHDT and YNNKEL (reference sequence). This CDR3 comprises 16 residues. The CDR3 coding sequence is TGTGCCAGCAGCTGGACTAGCGGGGGGTACACAGATACGCAGTATTTT. This translates into CASSWTSGGYTDTQYF.

The chain combines TRBV30 with TRBJ1-3; 8 nucleotides align to TRBD1. The junction had 6 bases not matched to a gene; V was cut back by 3 bases and J by 2 bases. This CDR3 has 15 residues. CDR1 and CDR2 from the germline V gene are GTSNPN and SVGIG (reference sequence). The CDR3 reads CAWSFLTGAGNTIYF. As DNA, the CDR3 is TGTGCCTGGAGCTTCCTGACAGGGGCTGGAAACACCATATATTTT.

This sequence joins TRBV4-1 and TRBJ1-2, with a possible D match to TRBD1 (6 bases). CDR3 length: 14 residues. Trimming took 4 bases from V and 0 from J, leaving 9 bases between them. The germline gives CDR1 MGHRA, CDR2 YSYEKL. CDR3 sequence (DNA): TGCGCCAGCAGCCCGTGGACAGCTAACTATGGCTACACCTTC. This translates into CASSPWTANYGYTF.

V is TRBV5-5 and J is TRBJ2-2; a weak D match, TRBD2 (5 bases). CDR1 and CDR2 (germline): SGHKS, YYEKEE (reference sequence). Trimming took off 4 bases at V and 3 bases at J, with 16 bases between the two ends. The CDR3 runs to 16 residues. CDR3 sequence reads: CASSETSVWDTGELFF. CDR3 bases: TGTGCCAGCAGCGAAACTAGTGTTTGGGACACCGGGGAGCTGTTTTTT.

V is TRBV7-6 and J is TRBJ1-5, with 12 bases aligning to TRBD1. CDR1 and CDR2 (germline): SGHVS, FNYEAQ. J was trimmed by 6 bases and V by 5 bases; bases with no gene match: 8. CDR3 size: 16 residues. The CDR3 reads CASSPGQGAYGQPQHF. In DNA form, the CDR3 reads TGTGCCAGCAGCCCGGGACAGGGGGCATATGGTCAGCCCCAGCATTTT.

This sequence joins TRBV10-2 and TRBJ1-2; 12 bases match TRBD1. CDR1 WSHSY and CDR2 SAAADI come from the germline V gene. The CDR3 is 16 amino acids. After removal of 6 bases from V and 8 bases from J, the junction contained 13 bases not matched to a gene. CDR3 in DNA: TGCGCCAGCAGAAAACCGGGACAGGGGGCGTCCGGGGGCTACACCTTC. It specifies CASRKPGQGASGGYTF.